Given below is one TCR beta chain in context. Its target is not known. The sample comes from a study of human T cells and chemical hapten exposure. Study information: TCR yields per sample varied mostly from small pooled library volume differences. Study results and caveats: Sensitizing with DPC caused no change in TCRs above 1 in 1000 frequency.

TCRdb called the 5' RACE reads again in MiXCR, with one record for every CDR3 protein. The sample has some 78,000 distinct CDR3 sequences, about 7.7% seen once. Unfractionated whole blood served as the source for total RNA extraction. V lost 2 bases to trimming and J lost 9 bases, with 20 bases between them. Germline V lookup: CDR1 DFQATT, CDR2 SNEGSKA (reference sequence). The CDR3 runs 15 residues. This chain joins TRBV20-1 and TRBJ2-1; D might be TRBD2 (5 bases). This clonotype was sampled from a male donor in good health. In DNA form, the CDR3 reads TGCAGTGCTAGACCTGGTCTAGCCTCGAGAGGTGAGCAGTTCTTC. It translates to CSARPGLASRGEQFF.